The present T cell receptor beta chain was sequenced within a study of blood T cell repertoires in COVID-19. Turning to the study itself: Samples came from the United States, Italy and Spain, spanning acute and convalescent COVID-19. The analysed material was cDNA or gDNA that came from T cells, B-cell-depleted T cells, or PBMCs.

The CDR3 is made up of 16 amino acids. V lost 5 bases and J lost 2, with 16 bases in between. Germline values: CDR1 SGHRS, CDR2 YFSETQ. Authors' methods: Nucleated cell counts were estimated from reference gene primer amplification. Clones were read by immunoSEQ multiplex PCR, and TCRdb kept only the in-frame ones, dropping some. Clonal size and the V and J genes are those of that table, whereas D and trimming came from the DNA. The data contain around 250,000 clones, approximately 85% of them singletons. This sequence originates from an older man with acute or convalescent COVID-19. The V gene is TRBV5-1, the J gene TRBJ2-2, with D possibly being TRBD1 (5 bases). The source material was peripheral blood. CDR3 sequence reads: CASSIRGHRNTGELFF. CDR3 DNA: TGCGCCAGCAGTATAAGGGGCCATCGTAACACCGGGGAGCTGTTTTTT. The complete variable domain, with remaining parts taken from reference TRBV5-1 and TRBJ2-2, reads KAGVTQTPRYLIKTRGQQVTLSCSPISGHRSVSWYQQTPGQGLQFLFEYFSETQRNKGNFPGRFSGRQFSNSRSEMNVSTLELGDSALYLCASSIRGHRNTGELFFGEGSRLTVL.